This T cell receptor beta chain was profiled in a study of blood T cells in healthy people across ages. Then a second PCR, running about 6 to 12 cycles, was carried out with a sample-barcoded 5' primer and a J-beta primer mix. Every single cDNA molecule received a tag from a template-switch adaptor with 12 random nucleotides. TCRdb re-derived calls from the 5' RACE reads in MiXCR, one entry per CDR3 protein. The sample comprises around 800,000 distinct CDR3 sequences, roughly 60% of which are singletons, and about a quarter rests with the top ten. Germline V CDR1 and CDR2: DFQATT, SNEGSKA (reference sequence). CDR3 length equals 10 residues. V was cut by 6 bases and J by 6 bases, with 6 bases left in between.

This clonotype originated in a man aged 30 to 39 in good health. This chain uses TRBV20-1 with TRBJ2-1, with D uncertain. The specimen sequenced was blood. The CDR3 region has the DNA TGCAGTGCCCCCTCCAATGAGCAGTTCTTC. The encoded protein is CSAPSNEQFF.